This T cell receptor (beta chain) was identified in a study of control samples from healthy donors and cancer patients (dated by TCRdb to the early 2020s). A note on this clone: Its binding antigen is unknown. Base-call qualities are not available, and no considerably larger clone is one nucleotide away.

Trimming removed 2 bases from V and 0 bases from J, leaving 10 bases between the germline ends. The CDR3, from cysteine to phenylalanine, totals 16 residues. Just the 48-base CDR3 DNA is kept, in frame starting at base 1. CDR1 and CDR2 are drawn from the germline V gene: MDHEN, SYDVKM. Receptors were amplified or captured by the immunoSEQ multiplex PCR assay. Not all clones reach the TCRdb copy of this immuneACCESS table, which keeps in-frame sequences only. Checked studies attribute under half of the gap to unresolved V genes and leave the rest unexplained. Counted in this sample were 160,000 or so clones; nearly 96% of them appeared once. The top ten clones comprise 0.85% to 1.3% of the sample.

The V and J segments used are TRBV28 and TRBJ1-4; perhaps TRBD1 is the D gene, with 5 bases matching. The sample taken for sequencing was blood. This sequence was found in a woman aged 25 to 39 in good health. The bases are TGTGCCAGCAGTTTAAAAGGGGCTTCAACTAATGAAAAACTGTTTTTT. It codes for CASSLKGASTNEKLFF.